Below, 6 T cell receptor beta chains from the same sample are listed, as sequenced in a study of CD8 T cells in ankylosing spondylitis. TCRdb reprocessed the 5' RACE reads with MiXCR, giving one entry per CDR3 protein. The sample holds some 130,000 distinct CDR3 sequences, about 7% seen once. Sequences were obtained from blood, either unsorted or a sorted T cell fraction (not recorded which). The receptors derive from a female donor with ankylosing spondylitis or in good health (not recorded which).

This clonotype has ten or more counts. The V gene is TRBV20-1, the J gene TRBJ2-3; TRBD2 is a possible D gene (5 bases). Trimming took off 0 bases at V and 3 bases at J, with 13 bases between the two ends. The CDR3 length is 15 residues. Germline V gene lookup returns CDR1 DFQATT and CDR2 SNEGSKA (reference sequence). CDR3 in amino acids: CSARDSITGTDTQYF. CDR3 sequence (DNA): TGCAGTGCTAGAGATTCGATTACGGGGACAGATACGCAGTATTTT.

The V call is TRBV27, the J call TRBJ1-1; possibly TRBD1 for D (6 bases). Germline V gene lookup returns CDR1 MNHEY and CDR2 SMNVEV (reference sequence). The CDR3 is 13 residues long. V was trimmed by 6 bases and J by 11 bases, leaving 19 bases between them. The CDR3 reads CASSPATGAMAFF. The CDR3 DNA reads as TGTGCCAGCAGCCCCGCGACGGGGGCGATGGCTTTCTTT.

The sample holds many counts of this clonotype. The gene calls are TRBV12-3 or TRBV12-4 and TRBJ1-5; D gene uncertain. This CDR3 region has 12 residues. Trimming cost V 1 base and J 7 bases, with 5 bases left between them. DNA for the CDR3: TGTGCCAGCAGTTTAGAGCGGCAGCCCCAGCATTTT. Translating gives CASSLERQPQHF.

The chain carries TRBV7-2 and TRBJ1-2; D gene unclear. CDR1 and CDR2 from the germline V gene are SGHTA and FQGNSA. The V gene lost 1 base and the J gene lost 8 bases, with 8 bases spanning the gap. CDR3 length: 12 residues. This CDR3 is CASSLEGFGYTF. The CDR3 nucleotides read TGTGCCAGCAGCTTAGAGGGATTCGGCTACACCTTC. Full variable domain (missing parts from reference TRBV7-2 and TRBJ1-2): GAGVSQSPSNKVTEKGKDVELRCDPISGHTALYWYRQSLGQGLEFLIYFQGNSAPDKSGLPSDRFSAERTGGSVSTLTIQRTQQEDSAVYLCASSLEGFGYTFGSGTRLTVV.

The sample holds many counts of this clonotype. This rearrangement joins TRBV7-9 to TRBJ2-5; D perhaps matches TRBD2 (6 bases). The CDR3 is 13 amino acids. The ends were cut back, 4 bases at V and 3 bases at J, with 9 bases in the middle. In germline, CDR1 is SEHNR, CDR2 FQNEAQ (reference sequence). The DNA of the CDR3 is TGTGCCAGCAGCTGGAGGGAAAAAGAGACCCAGTACTTC. Its translation: CASSWREKETQYF.

In this sample, this clonotype turned up many times. The chain is built from TRBV9 and TRBJ2-3, with D maybe TRBD1 (6 bases). The CDR3 length is 14 residues. Germline V gene data show CDR1 as SGDLS and CDR2 as YYNGEE. The V and J ends lost 4 bases and 4 bases respectively, with 13 bases between them. CDR3 DNA: TGTGCCAGCAGCCTTCGAACAGGGCCAGATACGCAGTATTTT. This gives the protein CASSLRTGPDTQYF.